Listed below are T cell receptor beta chains from one sample, sequenced in a study of cytomegalovirus exposure and HLA in healthy donors. Profiled with immunoSEQ multiplex PCR; TCRdb holds only in-frame clones, not every one. The sample holds approximately 40,000 clones, over 65% seen once. The sample taken for sequencing was PBMCs. The origin of the receptors is a man aged 50-59 years in good health and CMV-seropositive. CDR3s include the opening cysteine and the closing phenylalanine or tryptophan. D genes are given only for firm matches. Clone size is given for some rows only: seen once, a few or many times, or a class if the clone is expanded.

TRBD2	NA	17	TRBV5-4	TRBJ2-5	CASSTGTSGLGQETQYF	TGTGCCAGCAGCACTGGGACTAGCGGGTTAGGCCAAGAGACCCAGTACTTC
NA	NA	15	TRBV7-6	TRBJ2-3	CASSLVEGSTDTQYF	TGTGCCAGCAGCTTAGTGGAGGGGAGCACAGATACGCAGTATTTT
TRBD1	NA	12	TRBV5-1	TRBJ1-2	CASSLGQVGYTF	TGCGCCAGCAGCCTAGGACAGGTTGGCTACACCTTC
TRBD1	NA	15	TRBV11-2	TRBJ1-3	CASSSYRGRGNTIYF	TGTGCCAGCAGCTCTTACAGGGGGCGAGGAAACACCATATATTTT
TRBD1	NA	15	TRBV6-5	TRBJ2-7	CASSYGQTGGYEQYF	TGTGCCAGCAGTTATGGTCAGACAGGGGGCTACGAGCAGTACTTC
TRBD1	NA	17	TRBV23-1	TRBJ2-1	CASSHYSWTGLTDEQFF	TGCGCCAGCAGCCACTACTCCTGGACAGGACTTACGGATGAGCAGTTCTTC
TRBD1	NA	14	TRBV7-9	TRBJ2-7	CASSTGTGIYEQYF	TGTGCCAGCAGTACCGGGACAGGGATCTACGAGCAGTACTTC
NA	few	14	TRBV11-2	TRBJ2-2	CASSAKLGTGELFF	TGTGCCAGCAGCGCAAAGCTCGGCACCGGGGAGCTGTTTTTT
NA	NA	13	TRBV5-1	TRBJ1-5	CASSSGQNQPQHF	TGCGCCAGCAGCTCTGGACAGAATCAGCCCCAGCATTTT
TRBD2	NA	15	TRBV2	TRBJ2-1	CASSERLAGGNEQFF	TGTGCCAGCAGTGAGCGTCTAGCGGGGGGTAATGAGCAGTTCTTC
NA	NA	15	TRBV28	TRBJ2-1	CASFQGGAGSNEQFF	TGTGCCAGCTTTCAAGGGGGGGCGGGAAGCAATGAGCAGTTCTTC
NA	NA	14	TRBV4-2	TRBJ1-2	CASMGDTLRYGYTF	TGTGCCAGCATGGGGGACACCCTCCGCTATGGCTACACCTTC
NA	NA	16	TRBV23-1	TRBJ1-1	CASSQYETDKYTEAFF	TGCGCCAGCAGTCAGTATGAAACGGACAAGTACACTGAAGCTTTCTTT
NA	NA	19	TRBV5-6	TRBJ1-3	CASSPYRAGEILVGNTIYF	TGTGCCAGCAGCCCGTACCGAGCAGGGGAAATACTCGTTGGAAACACCATATATTTT
TRBD1	NA	16	TRBV19	TRBJ1-5	CASSGFGQGYNKPQHF	TGTGCCAGTAGTGGTTTCGGACAGGGGTATAACAAGCCCCAGCATTTT
NA	NA	14	TRBV27	TRBJ2-5	CASKQVLAKETQYF	TGTGCCAGCAAACAGGTTCTGGCTAAAGAGACCCAGTACTTC
NA	NA	14	TRBV10-3	TRBJ1-1	CAISENLASRGAFF	TGTGCCATCAGTGAAAATTTGGCCTCCCGGGGGGCTTTCTTT
NA	once	14	TRBV7-2	TRBJ1-2	CASSRLGGNYGYTF	TGTGCCAGCAGCCGACTCGGTGGGAACTATGGCTACACCTTC
TRBD2	NA	16	TRBV7-2	TRBJ2-1	CASSLGRLAGGDEQFF	TGTGCCAGCAGCTTAGGGAGACTAGCGGGGGGCGATGAGCAGTTCTTC
TRBD1	few	13	TRBV7-2	TRBJ1-5	CASSFQGAQPQHF	TGTGCCAGCAGCTTCCAGGGGGCGCAGCCCCAGCATTTT
NA	few	17	TRBV28	TRBJ1-6	CASKKDRRVGDNSPLHF	TGTGCCAGCAAGAAAGACCGCAGGGTTGGGGATAATTCACCCCTCCACTTT
TRBD2	NA	15	TRBV7-9	TRBJ2-1	CASSPLAGGYNEQFF	TGTGCCAGCAGCCCTCTAGCGGGGGGGTACAATGAGCAGTTCTTC
TRBD2	NA	17	TRBV4-1	TRBJ2-7	CASSQERAGGRSYEQYF	TGCGCCAGCAGCCAAGAGAGAGCGGGGGGCCGTTCATACGAGCAGTACTTC
NA	NA	14	TRBV30	TRBJ2-1	CAWRMTSSYNEQFF	TGTGCCTGGAGAATGACTAGCTCCTACAATGAGCAGTTCTTC
TRBD1	NA	15	TRBV9	TRBJ1-2	CASSVSWTGGYGYTF	TGTGCCAGCAGCGTCTCCTGGACAGGGGGCTATGGCTACACCTTC
TRBD1	NA	14	TRBV6-5	TRBJ1-5	CASGSDRGLQPQHF	TGTGCCAGCGGGTCCGACAGGGGGCTTCAGCCCCAGCATTTT
TRBD1	few	16	TRBV6-5	TRBJ1-1	CASSYSQGQRNTEAFF	TGTGCCAGCAGTTACTCACAGGGACAGAGAAACACTGAAGCTTTCTTT
TRBD2	few	16	TRBV4-2	TRBJ2-1	CASSQDATSGGNEQFF	TGTGCCAGCAGCCAAGATGCGACTAGCGGGGGAAATGAGCAGTTCTTC
NA	NA	15	TRBV7-8	TRBJ1-5	CASSLEGDSNQPQHF	TGTGCCAGCAGCTTAGAAGGGGATAGCAATCAGCCCCAGCATTTT
TRBD2	NA	15	TRBV4-2	TRBJ2-5	CASSQGNSGEETQYF	TGTGCCAGCAGCCAAGGAAATAGCGGGGAAGAGACCCAGTACTTC
NA	NA	21	TRBV7-3	TRBJ1-5	CASSLTLLGQLGRYSNQPQHF	TGTGCCAGCAGCTTAACGTTATTAGGACAGTTAGGCCGATATAGCAATCAGCCCCAGCATTTT
TRBD1	once	14	TRBV6-5	TRBJ2-1	CASGGDRGRNEQFF	TGTGCCAGCGGGGGGGACAGGGGGCGTAATGAGCAGTTCTTC
TRBD2	NA	15	TRBV7-6	TRBJ2-5	CASSLGAGRVETQYF	TGTGCCAGCAGCTTAGGCGCAGGGAGGGTGGAGACCCAGTACTTC
TRBD1	NA	14	TRBV10-3	TRBJ1-5	CAISDDRGHQPQHF	TGTGCCATCAGTGACGACAGGGGCCATCAGCCCCAGCATTTT